The T cell receptor (beta chain) under discussion was sequenced for a study of T cell responses to AZD1222 COVID-19 vaccine (TCRdb year 2021). Looking at the study overall: AZD1222 recipients given second doses at about 4 weeks or at about 12 weeks were pooled, since spike-specific TCR depth and breadth were not found to differ between the two schedules. A total of just over 230 trial participants underwent TCR sequencing, of whom 207 had received two doses of AZD1222 and about 26 had received two doses of the MenACWY control vaccine. Enrollment into the trials was organized by age into subgroups of 18-55, 56-69 and 70-plus years, and those subgroups contained roughly 150, 30 and 60 TCR-sequenced participants, respectively. Points the paper makes about the study in general: Conclusions about previously exposed vaccinees were limited because only five to seven AZD1222 recipients were SARS-CoV-2 seropositive at baseline. Vaccine-associated CD4 TCRs spanned the whole spike protein, with dominant responses in regions 160-218 and 743-854. After two AZD1222 doses, spike-specific TCR breadth and depth were significantly higher than at day 0 and than in MenACWY recipients. Participants were mostly white British, with more females than males. The authors suggested clonal diversity may have been underestimated. No day 14 peak-response samples were available, so repertoires were characterized only after the peak T cell response. The 56-69-year group was small, and its depth increase did not reach significance, likely because of low power. Reportedly, close to half of the unique spike-specific TCRs recognized epitopes lying outside the regions that are mutated in the B.1.351 and B.1.1.7 variants.

The germline V gene gives CDR1 as WSHSY and CDR2 as SAAADI. Trimming at the junction amounts to 5 bases on V and 6 bases on J, and the germline ends lie 10 bases apart. Measured from the cysteine to the phenylalanine, the CDR3 is 12 residues long. The CDR3 DNA has 36 bases and is translated from base 1. The CDR3 regions of human TCRbeta chains were subjected to immunosequencing. From the authors' description of their analysis: Repertoire TCRs were matched against a reference library of SARS-CoV-2-specific TCRs generated with the MIRA antigen-specificity platform. Breadth was defined as the fraction of unique TCRs that were SARS-CoV-2-associated, and depth was defined as the fraction of total T cells that were SARS-CoV-2-associated. Using the MIRA data, each spike-specific TCR was mapped to the spike region that the TCR reacts to and placed in a CD4 or CD8 class. Log10-transformed breadth and depth values were compared by one-way ANOVA with Sidak's multiple comparisons tests. What TCRdb holds here is the immuneACCESS table cut down to in-frame rearrangements. Part of the clones is not present; checked against another copy, under half of the missing clones reflect an unresolved V gene, and the others are unexplained. The V and J calls and clone size are taken from that table; D and trimming were inferred from the DNA. The sample table lists about 130,000 clones, under 95% of them with a count of one. Jointly, the top ten make up about 3.1% of the sample.

The time point tag for this specimen amounts to: baseline before first vaccination. Samples from vaccinated people were obtained from the UK trials COV001 and COV002, which included a single-blind randomized controlled phase 2/3 trial of AZD1222 (ChAdOx1 nCoV-19) in healthy adults. For TCRbeta chain sequencing, PBMC samples were collected from trial participants at day 0 and at day 28 after the second dose. A note on this clone: Its antigen is not yet known. Within one base of it there is no much larger clone, and no base qualities were kept.

This TCR was recovered from an adult in good health. The specimen was peripheral blood, collected on day 0 of AZD1222 vaccination. The rearranged chain carries TRBV10-2 and TRBJ1-1; a tentative D match to TRBD1 spans 6 bases. The sequence in DNA is TGCGCCAGCAGTTTGGACAGATCTGAAGCTTTCTTT. Its protein product is CASSLDRSEAFF.